The T cell receptor (beta chain) described here comes from a study of regulatory T cells in long-lasting Graves disease. Whole-study context: Duration of antithyroid drug therapy among newly diagnosed Graves' patients was under 3 months.

CDR1 is MGHDK and CDR2 is SYGVNS in the germline V gene. This CDR3 has 13 residues. V was pared by 1 base and J by 8 bases, with 11 bases between. Time point noted: newly diagnosed GD, antithyroid drugs for less than 3 months. After RNA was extracted from PBMCs, the TCR library was made from it. All patients originated from an endocrinology department located in Xi'an, China. EDTA tubes held 7 to 9 milliliters of peripheral blood from each patient. Sequencing libraries for TCR beta were prepared with iRepertoire HTBI primers and Arm-PCR of CDR3 regions. How the authors handled the data: Looking across samples, the authors found approximately 60 TRBV and 14 to 15 TRBJ segments. TCRdb reanalysed the multiplex PCR reads using MiXCR and keeps one entry per CDR3 protein. TCRdb's processing, not the authors' own work, is the source of the V and J calls. This sample has a few hundred thousand distinct CDR3 sequences, with roughly 18% found just once.

This clonotype appeared a few times. This sample also appeared in a second study, on T cells in Graves' hyperthyroidism and ophthalmopathy.

The clonotype originates from a woman in her twenties or thirties with Graves disease. J is TRBJ1-1 and V is TRBV25-1; D is unresolved. This sample comprised peripheral blood mononuclear cells (PBMCs), obtained at new diagnosis, from a patient treated with antithyroid drugs. The CDR3 is CASSESHMGEAFF. Here the CDR3 DNA reads TGTGCCAGCAGTGAATCACATATGGGGGAAGCTTTCTTT.